This T cell receptor (beta chain) was observed in a study of post-analysis software for immune sequencing data (dated by TCRdb to about 2015). For the wider study: Relapsing-remitting, secondary progressive and progressive-relapsing multiple sclerosis were recorded as disease courses, and subtype annotation was lacking for some patients. The patient repertoires were compared against some twelve previously published healthy control repertoires obtained from donors aged about 6 to 26 years. A subset of samples was prepared in parallel using single-end sample barcoding, then pooled and co-amplified after Illumina adapter ligation.

The library was built by means of PCR. Data came from an Illumina HiSeq 2500. To reduce PCR and sequencing biases, unique molecular identifiers were built into the TCR beta cDNA libraries. Some 500,000 cDNA molecules were obtained per 1 to 10 million input T cells, so each molecule approximated one T cell. The patient libraries were prepared and sequenced using the same protocol as the earlier healthy control dataset. Samples belonging to the same batch were prepared together, multiplexed and sequenced on a shared HiSeq lane. As for the authors' bioinformatics: MIGEC handled the raw barcoded reads, throwing out single-read molecular identifier groups before consensus assembly and CDR3 extraction. VDJtools was used for post-analysis of the clonotype tables, with diversity normalized by down-sampling every dataset to the smallest sample size. Repertoire overlap clustering matched CDR3 amino acid but not nucleotide sequences to correct batch-related cross-sample contamination. TCRdb took the public reads, trimmed them with fastp at Q25, ran MiXCR for clone calling and kept in-frame beta chains. CDR3 protein sequences are deduplicated, and each keeps its most common genes and DNA. The V and J calls and clone size are TCRdb's, not the authors'. The sample table contains over 700,000 distinct CDR3 sequences; only one count was recorded for roughly 29% of them. The ten biggest clones cover roughly 0.53% of the sample.

This clonotype was recorded a few times. Its antigen remains unidentified. Nothing much larger sits one base from this clone, and base qualities are not available. Here is what the overall study found, with its caveats: Patients showed significantly higher frequencies than controls for a few TRBV segments, among them TRBV5-6, TRBV5-1 and TRBV20-1. When samples were clustered directly using the F measure, samples prepared in the same batch co-clustered strongly, which prompted a batch-effect correction. The control group was slightly older than the multiple sclerosis patient group. Normalized Chao1 diversity was significantly lower in multiple sclerosis patients than controls, suggesting substantial peripheral T-cell clonal expansion.

Clipping removes 6 bases from V and 3 bases from J, with 8 as the unmatched junction base count. CDR1 and CDR2, per the germline V gene, are MDHEN and SYDVKM. CDR3 length: 15 amino acids, cysteine to phenylalanine. Just the 45-base CDR3 DNA is kept, in frame starting at base 1. TCR beta repertoires were profiled from peripheral blood of about a dozen young patients with multiple sclerosis to demonstrate the VDJtools post-analysis software. The multiple sclerosis patients were children and adolescents ranging in age from 6 to 15 years. The origin of this receptor is a girl aged 10 to 17 with multiple sclerosis. Sample: blood. Rearrangement joined TRBV28 to TRBJ2-4, with TRBD2 matching 7 junction bases. The nucleotides read TGTGCCAGCAGCCCGACGGGGGAGGGCAAAAACATTCAGTACTTC. Its protein product is CASSPTGEGKNIQYF.